Presented here are 25 T cell receptor beta chains from one specimen sequenced in a study of identical twins. A single record per CDR3 protein comes from TCRdb applying MiXCR to the 5' RACE reads. The sample comprises some 97,000 distinct CDR3 sequences, roughly 6% of which are singletons, and 10% to 15% rests with the top ten. Sequencing was done on a sample of memory T cells sorted from blood. Receptors originate from a woman aged 50 to 60 in good health.

Many counts were recorded for this clonotype. The chain is built from TRBV5-1 and TRBJ2-3; the match to TRBD2 covers 12 bases. The junction had 2 bases not matched to a gene; V was cut back by 1 base and J by 5 bases. The CDR3 consists of 15 residues. From germline, CDR1 is SGHRS and CDR2 YFSETQ. The CDR3 is CASSLLGLAGDTQYF. The DNA for the CDR3 is TGCGCCAGCAGCTTGCTGGGACTAGCGGGAGATACGCAGTATTTT. Using reference TRBV5-1 and TRBJ2-3 for the parts outside the CDR3, the full variable domain is KAGVTQTPRYLIKTRGQQVTLSCSPISGHRSVSWYQQTPGQGLQFLFEYFSETQRNKGNFPGRFSGRQFSNSRSEMNVSTLELGDSALYLCASSLLGLAGDTQYFGPGTRLTVL.

This clonotype was seen at least ten times. This chain joins TRBV15 and TRBJ2-2; D gene uncertain. The length of the CDR3 is 12 residues. Trimming took off 3 bases at V and 6 bases at J, with 5 bases between the two ends. Germline V CDR1 and CDR2: LNHNV, YYDKDF (reference sequence). The CDR3 DNA is TGTGCCACCAGCAGGAGTCCCGGGGAGCTGTTTTTT. It yields the protein CATSRSPGELFF.

This clonotype appeared many times. This chain joins TRBV20-1 and TRBJ1-3; D gene unclear. Deletions cut 6 bases from V and 0 bases from J, with 18 bases between. The V gene's germline CDR1 is DFQATT and CDR2 SNEGSKA (reference sequence). The CDR3 length is 16 residues. CDR3 amino acids: CSALAVASLSGNTIYF. The CDR3 nucleotides read TGCAGTGCGCTCGCCGTTGCGTCCCTCTCTGGAAACACCATATATTTT.

This clonotype was seen only a few times. Written as DNA, the CDR3 is TGTGCCAGCAGTGGGACAGATAGCAATCAGCCCCAGCATTTT. Its protein product is CASSGTDSNQPQHF. The chain is built from TRBV2 and TRBJ1-5; D perhaps matches TRBD1 (6 bases). The V end was cut by 4 bases, the J end by 0 bases, with 7 bases between. This CDR3 has 14 amino acids. CDR1 is SNHLY, CDR2 FYNNEI, per germline.

This clonotype showed up many times. The V and J genes are TRBV4-1 and TRBJ2-2; TRBD2 agrees at 8 bases. The ends lost 3 bases at V and 1 base at J; junction bases unmatched: 4. This CDR3 contains 16 residues. Germline V gene sequence: CDR1 MGHRA, CDR2 YSYEKL. The CDR3 region has the DNA TGCGCCAGCAGCCAGGTCAGCGGGAGGAACACCGGGGAGCTGTTTTTT. Translated: CASSQVSGRNTGELFF.

This clonotype was detected many times. The CDR3, as DNA: TGTGCCAGCAGTGAAGCGGGGTCCGGACTCAACATTTTCTTT. Its protein product is CASSEAGSGLNIFF. This rearrangement joins TRBV6-1 to TRBJ1-1; no reliable D call. Germline CDR1 is MNHNS and CDR2 is SASEGT. CDR3 length equals 14 residues. The V and J ends lost 0 bases and 13 bases respectively, with 18 bases between them.

CDR3: CASSDGRPLHF. The CDR3 nucleotides read TGTGCCAGTAGTGACGGGAGACCCCTCCACTTT. The chain has TRBV19 and TRBJ1-6; D is ambiguous. V lost 5 bases and J lost 12, with 8 bases in between. The CDR3 is 11 residues long. Looked up from germline, CDR1 is LNHDA and CDR2 is SQIVND (reference sequence).

This clonotype came up many times. V is TRBV19 and J is TRBJ2-4; D remains ambiguous. V gave up 5 bases and J gave up 2 bases, with 4 bases separating them. The germline V gene has CDR1 LNHDA and CDR2 SQIVND (reference sequence). The CDR3 is 12 amino acids. The CDR3 nucleotides read TGTGCCAGTAGTGACACCAAAAACATTCAGTACTTC. Protein product: CASSDTKNIQYF.

The chain combines TRBV5-1 with TRBJ2-2, with D perhaps TRBD2 (5 bases). The CDR3 extends over 18 amino acids. Deletions cut 0 bases from V and 0 bases from J, with 15 bases between. Germline V gene lookup returns CDR1 SGHRS and CDR2 YFSETQ. For the CDR3, the DNA is TGCGCCAGCAGCTTGGCCCAAAGGACTTTGACGAACACCGGGGAGCTGTTTTTT. Translating gives CASSLAQRTLTNTGELFF.

This clonotype was detected many times. This chain joins TRBV20-1 and TRBJ2-2; D is undetermined. The CDR3 is 15 residues long. Per the germline V gene, CDR1 is DFQATT and CDR2 is SNEGSKA (reference sequence). The V end lost 0 bases, the J end lost 2 bases, and 10 bases lay between the germline ends. The CDR3 sequence is CSARDRVVNTGELFF. As DNA, the CDR3 is TGCAGTGCTAGAGATCGGGTTGTAAACACCGGGGAGCTGTTTTTT.

The sample holds many counts of this clonotype. The chain employs TRBV24-1 and TRBJ1-1, with TRBD1 as a possible D gene (5 bases). The V gene lost 7 bases and the J gene lost 3 bases, with 11 bases spanning the gap. Germline V gene sequence: CDR1 KGHDR, CDR2 SFDVKD. CDR3 size: 13 residues. CDR3 DNA: TGTGCCACCAGATCCGGGGGGTACACTGAAGCTTTCTTT. Amino acid sequence: CATRSGGYTEAFF.

This clonotype has ten or more counts. The chain has TRBV7-2 and TRBJ1-3; D uncertain. In germline, CDR1 is SGHTA, CDR2 FQGNSA. The CDR3 totals 12 residues. V lost 8 bases to trimming and J lost 3 bases, with 8 bases between them. The CDR3 nucleotides read TGTGCCAGCGGGAGACATGGAAACACCATATATTTT. This sequence encodes CASGRHGNTIYF.

This clonotype was found a few times. V usage is TRBV30 and J usage is TRBJ2-3, with 12 bases identical to TRBD2. J gave up 2 bases and V 3 bases, and 9 bases lay outside the gene matches. The CDR3 sequence is 17 residues long. Germline V gene sequence: CDR1 GTSNPN, CDR2 SVGIG (reference sequence). CDR3 amino acids: CAWRDLAGGLSTDTQYF. CDR3 sequence (DNA): TGTGCCTGGAGAGATCTAGCGGGAGGGCTCTCCACAGATACGCAGTATTTT.

This chain connects TRBV19 to TRBJ2-2, with D possibly TRBD2 on 5 matching bases. The length of the CDR3 is 15 residues. V lost 6 bases and J 0 bases, leaving 11 bases between the germline ends. Germline loops: CDR1 LNHDA, CDR2 SQIVND (reference sequence). CDR3 DNA sequence: TGTGCCAGTAGGAGGGAGTATCCGAACACCGGGGAGCTGTTTTTT. Protein sequence: CASRREYPNTGELFF.

At least ten counts were recorded for this clonotype. This chain connects TRBV5-1 to TRBJ1-1; TRBD1 agrees at 7 bases. CDR3 length: 15 amino acids. Germline V gives CDR1 SGHRS, CDR2 YFSETQ. Losses at the gene ends were 4 bases for V and 2 bases for J; bases not matched to a gene: 8. The CDR3 here is CASSLRGTDNTEAFF. The CDR3 region has the DNA TGCGCCAGCAGCCTCAGAGGGACAGATAACACTGAAGCTTTCTTT.

This clonotype has ten or more counts. The V gene is TRBV3-1, the J gene TRBJ1-1, with D maybe TRBD1 (5 bases). Trimming left V 0 bases short and J 4 bases short, with 15 bases between. The CDR3 is 16 residues long. Germline CDR1 reads LGHDT; CDR2 reads YNNKEL (reference sequence). The CDR3 sequence is CASSQEGRGGGTEAFF. The CDR3 coding sequence is TGTGCCAGCAGCCAAGAAGGCCGAGGTGGGGGCACTGAAGCTTTCTTT.

This clonotype occurred many times. This chain uses TRBV12-3 or TRBV12-4 with TRBJ2-4; the D gene is possibly TRBD2 (5 bases). The CDR3 has 15 residues. V lost 3 bases to trimming and J lost 0 bases, with 9 bases between them. The CDR3: CASSLVGLAKNIQYF. The CDR3 region has the DNA TGTGCCAGCAGTTTGGTCGGACTAGCCAAAAACATTCAGTACTTC.

This clonotype occurred many times. The chain recombines TRBV11-2 with TRBJ1-1; D is perhaps TRBD1 (5 bases). The CDR3 runs 15 residues. The germline V gene encodes CDR1 SGHAT and CDR2 FQNNGV. The V gene lost 2 bases and the J gene lost 1 base, with 11 bases spanning the gap. CDR3 DNA: TGTGCCAGCAGCTTATTGGCAGGGACGAACACTGAAGCTTTCTTT. Translation gives CASSLLAGTNTEAFF.

This clonotype has more than one count but fewer than ten. The rearrangement links TRBV12-5 to TRBJ2-5, with D unclear. Looked up from germline, CDR1 is LGHNT and CDR2 is FRNRAP. The CDR3 totals 11 residues. Trimming shortened V by 5 bases and J by 3 bases, and 4 bases separated the two germline ends. In DNA, the CDR3 is TGTGCTAGTGGTGTGAAAGAGACCCAGTACTTC. The encoded protein is CASGVKETQYF.

The sample holds many counts of this clonotype. The rearrangement links TRBV7-9 to TRBJ2-3; either TRBD1 or TRBD2 may supply D (6 bases each). Germline assignment: CDR1 SEHNR and CDR2 FQNEAQ (reference sequence). V gave up 5 bases and J gave up 3 bases, with 21 bases separating them. The CDR3 is 17 amino acids. The CDR3 DNA is TGTGCCAGCAGCCCCGGGGCCGGGGGCGGAGGAACAGATACGCAGTATTTT. It yields the protein CASSPGAGGGGTDTQYF.

This clonotype was counted ten times or more. J is TRBJ1-2 and V is TRBV27; tentative D call: TRBD1 (6 bases). Per germline, CDR1 MNHEY and CDR2 SMNVEV (reference sequence). Trimming took off 6 bases at V and 4 bases at J, with 15 bases between the two ends. This CDR3 is 14 amino acids long. The CDR3 nucleotides are TGTGCCAGCAGCGGGGGGGCGGTCGGCTATGGCTACACCTTC. It yields the protein CASSGGAVGYGYTF.

This clonotype has ten or more counts. This chain connects TRBV12-3 or TRBV12-4 to TRBJ2-7; weak D call: TRBD2 (7 bases). V dropped 0 bases and J dropped 4 bases, with 13 bases sitting between them. This CDR3 has 15 residues. The CDR3 nucleotides read TGTGCCAGCAGTTTAGCGCTAGGGGGGGTATACGAGCAGTACGTC. It specifies CASSLALGGVYEQYV.

This clonotype showed up many times. The chain combines TRBV3-1 with TRBJ2-5; 11 nucleotides line up with TRBD1. The J segment lost 10 bases and the V segment lost 1 base, leaving 5 bases of the junction unmatched. The germline gives CDR1 LGHDT, CDR2 YNNKEL (reference sequence). The CDR3 has 14 amino acids. Here the CDR3 DNA reads TGTGCCAGCAGCCAAGGGACAGGGGGCATTTACCAGTACTTC. This codes for CASSQGTGGIYQYF.

This clonotype was found many times. V is TRBV7-6 and J is TRBJ2-1, with D possibly TRBD2 on 5 matching bases. The germline CDR1 and CDR2 sequences are SGHVS and FNYEAQ. V was pared by 4 bases and J by 9 bases, with 16 bases between. CDR3 length equals 14 residues. In DNA, the CDR3 is TGTGCCAGCAGCTCAATCAGAAACCGGGGTGAGCAGTTCTTC. Protein sequence: CASSSIRNRGEQFF. Using reference TRBV7-6 and TRBJ2-1 for the parts outside the CDR3, the full variable domain is GAGVSQSPRYKVTKRGQDVALRCDPISGHVSLYWYRQALGQGPEFLTYFNYEAQQDKSGLPNDRFSAERPEGSISTLTIQRTEQRDSAMYRCASSSIRNRGEQFFGPGTRLTVL.

This clonotype was observed at least ten times. V usage is TRBV20-1 and J usage is TRBJ2-3; 11 nucleotides line up with TRBD2. There are 14 residues in the CDR3. The germline V gene has CDR1 DFQATT and CDR2 SNEGSKA (reference sequence). J gave up 2 bases and V 5 bases, and 3 bases lay outside the gene matches. The CDR3 DNA sequence: TGCAGTGCTGTTAGCGGGAGGGCCACAGATACGCAGTATTTT. Translation: CSAVSGRATDTQYF.